This TCR beta chain was profiled in a study of cytomegalovirus exposure and HLA in healthy donors (dated by TCRdb to 2016 to 2017). In terms of the full investigation: A later analysis indicated that the roughly 130 validation repertoires were generated on the platform also employed for the 720 or so repertoires of the first cohort. The study was designed to test whether signatures of past pathogen exposure could be identified by cataloging public T cell receptors. In addition to the first cohort of 650 to 800 subjects, a separate validation cohort of around 110 different subjects was used. To predict cytomegalovirus infection status, the study combined high-throughput TCR immunosequencing, statistical association of individual TCRs with disease status, and machine learning. Findings and caveats that apply to the study as a whole: A total of 150 to 200 TCR beta chains were listed by the study as associated with cytomegalovirus. In vitro tests confirmed that three of the cytomegalovirus-associated TCR beta chains recognize cytomegalovirus antigens. The authors suggested that the approach could potentially be generalized to other disease states and immunological phenotypes. Cytomegalovirus status was reported to be diagnosed by the classifier with high specificity and sensitivity in both the original and validation cohorts. A later analysis had no HLA typing for the validation cohort, so co-occurrence there was scored across all 110 or so repertoires. Subsequent analysis determined that TCRs grouped into clusters in the first cohort also showed a tendency toward co-occurrence across the roughly 110 validation repertoires, and about 94% of cluster scores exceeded 0. Most TCR sequences were observed very rarely across donors, whereas some public TCRs were present in many individuals.

According to the germline V gene (reference sequence), CDR1 reads DFQATT and CDR2 reads SNEGSKA. Spanning cysteine to phenylalanine, the CDR3 consists of 10 amino acids. This entry keeps only the CDR3 DNA: 30 bases, framed from base 1. Between the V and J ends, shortened by 4 bases and 6 bases respectively, the junction contains 6 bases. Separate from the roughly 650-subject first cohort, the validation cohort of 90 to 150 subjects was the group to which the donors belonged. Library generation was performed with the immunoSEQ multiplex PCR assay. Per the original workflow: A statistical classification framework was built for diagnosing cytomegalovirus status from the catalog of TCR beta chain sequences. As stored in TCRdb, this immuneACCESS dataset retains in-frame rearrangements with V and J assigned. A fraction of the clones does not appear; measured against another copy, unresolved V genes explain less than half of the discrepancy, and the remainder lacks a known reason. That table is the source of V, J and clone size, and D and trimming were worked out from the DNA. Here the sample has about 120,000 clones; about 91% occur a single time. Of the sample, 1.2% falls within the top ten clones.

As concerns this clone: Its binding antigen is unknown. No much larger clonotype is one base removed from it; base qualities were not supplied.

Sequenced sample: PBMCs. This clonotype was obtained from a woman under 30 in good health and CMV-seronegative. The rearranged segments are TRBV20-1 and TRBJ1-2; TRBD1 might be the D gene, on 6 matching bases. Here the CDR3 is given as CSATGDGYTF. At the DNA level, the sequence is TGCAGTGCTACAGGGGATGGCTACACCTTC.